A single sample gave rise to the 14 T cell receptor beta chains below, sequenced in a study of vaccination effects on CD4 cells after COVID-19. Sequenced by immunoSEQ multiplex PCR; TCRdb stores in-frame clones only, minus some. The sample lists some 65,000 clones, less than 85% seen once, with around 3% in the top ten. Antigen-specific CD4+ T cell clonotypes were called by their expansion after viral peptide-pool culture in ViraFEST. Subsequent to a culture period of 10 to 11 days, CD4+ T cells were isolated. Neither prior SARS-CoV-2 infection nor positive nucleocapsid antibodies were present in the vaccine recipients. Their target antigens are unknown. This material consisted of CD4+ T cells from PBMCs cultured with HCoV-NL63 spike peptides, taken before COVID-19 vaccination. These receptors were obtained from a human donor who received a COVID-19 vaccine.

The CDR3 DNA reads TGTGCCTGGGCGGACCCTCCCAACTATGGCTACACCTTC. Translation gives CAWADPPNYGYTF. The V gene is TRBV30, the J gene TRBJ1-2; D gene uncertain. V was pared by 5 bases and J by 2 bases, with 12 bases between. CDR3 length: 13 residues. Germline V gene lookup returns CDR1 GTSNPN and CDR2 SVGIG (reference sequence).

The sample holds a few counts of this clone. The CDR3 reads CASSLVSEATEAFF. The CDR3, as DNA: TGTGCCAGCTCACTGGTCTCGGAGGCCACTGAAGCTTTCTTT. The V gene is TRBV18, the J gene TRBJ1-1; D gene uncertain. This CDR3 comprises 14 residues. Trimming stripped 4 bases from V and 4 bases from J, with 13 bases between. Germline V gene sequence: CDR1 KGHSH, CDR2 LQKENI. The whole variable domain, filled in from reference TRBV18 and TRBJ1-1, reads NAGVMQNPRHLVRRRGQEARLRCSPMKGHSHVYWYRQLPEEGLKFMVYLQKENIIDESGMPKERFSAEFPKEGPSILRIQQVVRGDSAAYFCASSLVSEATEAFFGQGTRLTVV.

The V gene is TRBV5-1, the J gene TRBJ1-2; 10 positions match TRBD1. This CDR3 spans 13 amino acids. Unmatched junction bases numbered 2, after V lost 3 bases and J lost 6 bases. Germline-derived CDR1 and CDR2 are SGHRS and YFSETQ. Written as DNA, the CDR3 is TGCGCCAGCAGCTGGGGGACAGGGGATGGCTACACCTTC. This gives the protein CASSWGTGDGYTF.

The chain has TRBV27 and TRBJ2-4; 8 positions match TRBD1. The CDR3 is 17 residues long. The trim removed 3 bases at V and 2 bases at J, leaving 9 bases unmatched. CDR1 is MNHEY and CDR2 is SMNVEV in the germline V gene (reference sequence). The CDR3 bases are TGTGCCAGCAGTTTTGGAAGCCAGGGGGCATCCAAAAACATTCAGTACTTC. Translation: CASSFGSQGASKNIQYF.

This chain uses TRBV7-2 with TRBJ2-3; 10 bases line up with TRBD1. Germline V gene lookup returns CDR1 SGHTA and CDR2 FQGNSA. V dropped 5 bases and J dropped 3; count of bases not matched to a gene: 5. This CDR3 region has 15 residues. Here the CDR3 reads CASSPGTGATDTQYF. The CDR3 DNA is TGTGCCAGCAGCCCCGGGACAGGGGCGACAGATACGCAGTATTTT.

This clone was found a few times. This sequence joins TRBV19 and TRBJ1-5, with 9 bases that match TRBD1. The CDR3 spans 15 residues. The V gene end was trimmed by 3 bases and the J gene end by 4 bases; junction bases not matched to a gene: 4. Germline values: CDR1 LNHDA, CDR2 SQIVND (reference sequence). As DNA, the CDR3 is TGTGCCAGTAGTATCTCGGACAGGGGTAATCAGCCCCAGCATTTT. It is translated as CASSISDRGNQPQHF.

This clone came up a few times. The chain has TRBV5-1 and TRBJ1-1; 10 positions agree with TRBD1. The CDR3 consists of 15 residues. The V gene's germline CDR1 is SGHRS and CDR2 YFSETQ. V shed 4 bases, J shed 5 bases, and the junction held 8 bases outside the gene matches. This CDR3 is CASSPRTGGRTEAFF. For the CDR3, the DNA is TGCGCCAGCAGCCCTAGGACAGGGGGAAGGACTGAAGCTTTCTTT.

The J gene is TRBJ1-4, the V gene TRBV2, with TRBD1 identical over 9 bases. The germline gives CDR1 SNHLY, CDR2 FYNNEI. Trimming at V came to 7 bases and at J to 5 bases, leaving 8 bases not matched to a gene. The CDR3 has 15 residues. CDR3 residues: CASIFRDRVNEKLFF. DNA of the CDR3: TGTGCCAGCATCTTCAGGGACAGGGTAAATGAAAAACTGTTTTTT.

The V gene is TRBV3-1 (or the pseudogene TRBV3-2), the J gene TRBJ1-1; D unclear. This CDR3 region has 17 residues. V gave up 0 bases and J gave up 5 bases, with 19 bases separating them. Germline assignment: CDR1 LGHDT and CDR2 YNNKEL (reference sequence). The CDR3 DNA reads TGTGCCAGCAGCCAAGATAAGGGAGAGAACTGGGGAACTGAAGCTTTCTTT. Translating it yields CASSQDKGENWGTEAFF.

The genes are TRBV5-1 and TRBJ2-2; 14 bases fit TRBD2. J was trimmed by 0 bases and V by 4 bases; bases with no gene match: 8. CDR3 size: 19 residues. Germline-derived CDR1 and CDR2 are SGHRS and YFSETQ. The CDR3 DNA is TGCGCCAGCAGCGCCGGACTAGCGGGGGGCCTTTCGAACACCGGGGAGCTGTTTTTT. Its protein is CASSAGLAGGLSNTGELFF.

The CDR3 region is CASSNLGQANTGELFF. CDR3 in DNA: TGTGCCAGTAGTAACCTGGGACAGGCGAACACCGGGGAGCTGTTTTTT. The chain is built from TRBV19 and TRBJ2-2; 8 nucleotides align to TRBD1. This CDR3 contains 16 residues. The germline V gene encodes CDR1 LNHDA and CDR2 SQIVND (reference sequence). The J segment lost 0 bases and the V segment lost 4 bases, leaving 4 bases of the junction unmatched.

V usage is TRBV19 and J usage is TRBJ1-5; 10 nucleotides line up with TRBD1. There are 16 residues in the CDR3. Unmatched junction bases numbered 6, after V lost 7 bases and J lost 0 bases. Germline V gene lookup returns CDR1 LNHDA and CDR2 SQIVND (reference sequence). CDR3 loop: CASMGTGAYSNQPQHF. CDR3 sequence (DNA): TGTGCCAGTATGGGGACAGGGGCATATAGCAATCAGCCCCAGCATTTT.

In the case of this clone: Other DNA variants within this sample encode the same CDR3. J is TRBJ2-2 and V is TRBV18; D remains unclear. The V gene lost 6 bases and the J gene lost 0 bases, with 5 bases spanning the gap. The CDR3 length is 13 residues. Germline CDR1 KGHSH, CDR2 LQKENI. The CDR3 loop is CASSRANTGELFF. The CDR3 coding sequence is TGTGCCAGCTCCCGAGCGAACACCGGGGAGCTGTTTTTT.

The rearrangement uses TRBV9 and TRBJ2-1; TRBD2 matches 13 bases. There are 17 residues in the CDR3. V was clipped by 3 bases and J by 2 bases; unmatched bases: 5. Germline V gives CDR1 SGDLS, CDR2 YYNGEE. The CDR3 reads CASSASGTSGTYNEQFF. The DNA for the CDR3 is TGTGCCAGCAGCGCATCCGGGACTAGCGGGACCTACAATGAGCAGTTCTTC. Together with reference TRBV9 and TRBJ2-1, the CDR3 gives the full variable domain: DSGVTQTPKHLITATGQRVTLRCSPRSGDLSVYWYQQSLDQGLQFLIQYYNGEERAKGNILERFSAQQFPDLHSELNLSSLELGDSALYFCASSASGTSGTYNEQFFGPGTRLTVL.